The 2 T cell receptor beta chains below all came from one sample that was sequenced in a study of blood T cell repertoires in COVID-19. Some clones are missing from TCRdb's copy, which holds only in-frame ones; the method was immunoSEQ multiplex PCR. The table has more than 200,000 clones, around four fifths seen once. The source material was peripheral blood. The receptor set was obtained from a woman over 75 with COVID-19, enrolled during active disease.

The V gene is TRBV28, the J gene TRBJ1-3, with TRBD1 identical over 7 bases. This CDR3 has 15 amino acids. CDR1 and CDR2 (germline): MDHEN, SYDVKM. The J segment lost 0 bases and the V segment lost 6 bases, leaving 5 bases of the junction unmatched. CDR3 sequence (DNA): TGTGCCAGCAGCGTAACAGGGGCCTCTGGAAACACCATATATTTT. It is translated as CASSVTGASGNTIYF.

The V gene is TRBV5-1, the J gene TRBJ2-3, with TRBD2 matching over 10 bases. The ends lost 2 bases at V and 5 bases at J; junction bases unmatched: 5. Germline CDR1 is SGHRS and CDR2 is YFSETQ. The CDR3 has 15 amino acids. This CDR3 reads CASSLSGGAIDTQYF. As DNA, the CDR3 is TGCGCCAGCAGCTTAAGCGGGGGGGCTATAGATACGCAGTATTTT.